Listed here is a single T cell receptor (beta chain). The protocol was immunoSEQ multiplex PCR, while the TCRdb copy is restricted to in-frame clones and leaves out a portion. The table has over 50,000 clones, around 74% seen once. This specimen comes from a study of blood T cell repertoires in COVID-19. Germline CDR1 and CDR2: MNHEY and SVGEGT. The CDR3 length is 16 residues. Trimming took 2 bases from V and 3 from J, leaving 16 bases between them. The chain employs TRBV6-2 or TRBV6-3 and TRBJ1-1; weak D call: TRBD1 (5 bases). The source is a woman in her fifties or sixties with active or convalescent COVID-19. Sequencing was performed on peripheral blood. CDR3 residues: CASSYRVRVGDTEAFF. Written as DNA, the CDR3 is TGTGCCAGCAGTTACCGCGTCAGGGTTGGGGACACTGAAGCTTTCTTT.